These T cell receptor beta chains were read from a single sample in a study of OX40 agonist ivuxolimab in advanced cancers. Only in-frame clones appear in the TCRdb table, and some are missing; sequencing was by immunoSEQ multiplex PCR. The sample has under 20,000 clones; approximately 80% are singletons. The sample was CD4+ or CD8+ T cells sorted from blood, taken in a trial of the OX40 agonist ivuxolimab. These receptors came from an adult with an advanced solid tumor such as melanoma, head and neck, liver or kidney cancer. CDR3s include the opening cysteine and the closing phenylalanine or tryptophan. The order of the fields is CDR3 DNA, CDR3 protein, V gene, D gene, clone size, J gene. A D gene is named only where the DNA matches it firmly. Clone size is stated in some rows and not others, as once, few, many or a class when expanded.

DNA: TGTGCCAGCTCAACGTACACCGGGGAGCTGTTTTTT
CDR3: CASSTYTGELFF
V: TRBV18
D: NA
size: NA
J: TRBJ2-2

DNA: TGTGCCAGCAGCCCAAGGGGGATCGGGGAGCTGTTTTTT
CDR3: CASSPRGIGELFF
V: TRBV11-3
D: NA
size: NA
J: TRBJ2-2

DNA: TGTGCCAGCAGTTTATGGGGACAGCCTAATCAGCCCCAGCATTTT
CDR3: CASSLWGQPNQPQHF
V: TRBV27
D: TRBD1
size: NA
J: TRBJ1-5

DNA: TGCGCCAGCAGCTCAATACCACAAGAGACCCAGTACTTC
CDR3: CASSSIPQETQYF
V: TRBV5-1
D: NA
size: NA
J: TRBJ2-5

DNA: TGTGCCAGCAGCTTAAGTCGAAGCAATGAGCAGTTCTTC
CDR3: CASSLSRSNEQFF
V: TRBV7-3
D: NA
size: NA
J: TRBJ2-1

DNA: TGTGCCAGCAGCTTAGGGCGGGGGAGGAACCCTTCCTACAATGAGCAGTTCTTC
CDR3: CASSLGRGRNPSYNEQFF
V: TRBV7-8
D: TRBD2
size: few
J: TRBJ2-1

DNA: TGTGCCAGCTCACCCTCCGCGTCCTACAATGAGCAGTTCTTC
CDR3: CASSPSASYNEQFF
V: TRBV18
D: NA
size: NA
J: TRBJ2-1

DNA: TGTGCCAGCAGCACACTTACAGGGGAGGAGGACTTT
CDR3: CASSTLTGEEDF
V: TRBV7-9
D: TRBD1
size: NA
J: TRBJ1-1

DNA: TGTGCCAGCAGCGTCCCAGTTGGGGAGGACACTGAAGCTTTCTTT
CDR3: CASSVPVGEDTEAFF
V: TRBV5-4
D: NA
size: NA
J: TRBJ1-1

DNA: TGTGCCAGTATGGGGAGGCAGGGGGTTTGGGATGAGCAGTTCTTC
CDR3: CASMGRQGVWDEQFF
V: TRBV19
D: NA
size: once
J: TRBJ2-1

DNA: TGTGCCAGCAGCCGCTCCGGGACCGCTAGAGGCTACACTTTC
CDR3: CASSRSGTARGYTF
V: TRBV5-4
D: NA
size: NA
J: TRBJ1-2

DNA: TGTGCCAGCAGCCGCAGGGTTGGCGGGGAGCTGTTTTTT
CDR3: CASSRRVGGELFF
V: TRBV7-2
D: NA
size: NA
J: TRBJ2-2

DNA: TGTGCCAGCTCACCGGCCTCGGGGGGCCAGCCCCAGCATTTT
CDR3: CASSPASGGQPQHF
V: TRBV18
D: NA
size: NA
J: TRBJ1-5

DNA: TGTGCCAGCGGCGACAGGGGGCCTGGGGGCTACACCTTC
CDR3: CASGDRGPGGYTF
V: TRBV11-2
D: TRBD1
size: NA
J: TRBJ1-2

DNA: TGTGCCTGGAGTAAACCTCTCGGCGAGCAGTACTTC
CDR3: CAWSKPLGEQYF
V: TRBV30
D: NA
size: NA
J: TRBJ2-7

DNA: TGTGCCAGCAGTGAAAGGAAATTAGGCTACACCTTC
CDR3: CASSERKLGYTF
V: TRBV2
D: NA
size: NA
J: TRBJ1-2

DNA: TGTGCCAGCAGTGTCTCCCTAGCGGGTGGAGATACGCAGTATTTT
CDR3: CASSVSLAGGDTQYF
V: TRBV2
D: TRBD2
size: NA
J: TRBJ2-3

DNA: TGTGCCAGCAGTTTGGCAGACTCCTACGAGCAGTACTTC
CDR3: CASSLADSYEQYF
V: TRBV27
D: NA
size: NA
J: TRBJ2-7

DNA: TGTGCCAGCAGCTCCGGATCCTTCTACGAGCAGTACTTC
CDR3: CASSSGSFYEQYF
V: TRBV5-5
D: NA
size: NA
J: TRBJ2-7

DNA: TGTGCCAGCAGCGAGGACAGGGCATCCTACAATGAGCAGTTCTTC
CDR3: CASSEDRASYNEQFF
V: TRBV7-8
D: TRBD1
size: NA
J: TRBJ2-1

DNA: TGTGCCATCAGTGAAGTAAGAGGGGAGGATACGCAGTATTTT
CDR3: CAISEVRGEDTQYF
V: TRBV10-3
D: NA
size: once
J: TRBJ2-3

DNA: TGTGCCAGCAGTTTATCATCAGGGCAAGGGCAGCCCCAGCATTTT
CDR3: CASSLSSGQGQPQHF
V: TRBV27
D: NA
size: few
J: TRBJ1-5